Following are 21 T cell receptor beta chains from one sample sequenced in a study of shared clonotypes between healthy human individuals. TCRdb keeps only in-frame clones here, not all; method: immunoSEQ multiplex PCR. The sample lists roughly 300,000 clones, about nine tenths occurring once. Sequencing was carried out using memory CD8+ T cells sorted from blood. Subset meaning: CD45RO+ cells pooled with CCR7-negative TemRA cells. The source of these receptors is a man aged 18-30 years in good health.

The J gene is TRBJ1-2, the V gene TRBV9; D call uncertain. Germline CDR1 reads SGDLS; CDR2 reads YYNGEE. V was cut by 0 bases and J by 5 bases, with 5 bases left in between. The CDR3 consists of 12 residues. CDR3 loop: CASSVDEYGYTF. CDR3 DNA sequence: TGTGCCAGCAGCGTAGACGAGTATGGCTACACCTTC.

The chain uses TRBV30 and TRBJ2-6, with TRBD1 identical over 9 bases. Per the germline V gene, CDR1 is GTSNPN and CDR2 is SVGIG (reference sequence). There are 17 residues in the CDR3. V lost 0 bases, J lost 4 bases, and 7 bases stayed unmatched. The CDR3 DNA reads as TGTGCCTGGAGTGTGAACAGGGGGCTAGCGGGGGCCAACGTCCTGACTTTC. Encoded protein: CAWSVNRGLAGANVLTF.

This chain uses TRBV4-1 with TRBJ1-1; D perhaps matches TRBD1 (5 bases). Germline V gene lookup returns CDR1 MGHRA and CDR2 YSYEKL. V was pared by 0 bases and J by 0 bases, with 8 bases between. CDR3 length: 15 residues. The CDR3 coding sequence is TGCGCCAGCAGCCAAGAGAGGGGCCTGAACACTGAAGCTTTCTTT. Translating gives CASSQERGLNTEAFF.

This chain uses TRBV6-6 with TRBJ1-2, with unresolved D. V lost 7 bases and J 1 base, leaving 19 bases between the germline ends. The CDR3 loop spans 16 amino acids. Germline lookup yields CDR1 MNHNY and CDR2 SVGAGI (reference sequence). The CDR3 loop is CASTPLGGIYNYGYTF. The CDR3 DNA follows: TGTGCCAGCACCCCACTCGGAGGAATATATAACTATGGCTACACCTTC.

The chain joins TRBV4-3 to TRBJ2-1; D possibly corresponds to TRBD2 (6 bases). Per the germline V gene, CDR1 is LGHNA and CDR2 is YSLEER. CDR3 length: 17 amino acids. V was cut by 1 base and J by 2 bases, with 15 bases left in between. In DNA form, the CDR3 reads TGCGCCAGCAGCCAAGCCTTGATGGGCGGGACCTACAATGAGCAGTTCTTC. This gives the protein CASSQALMGGTYNEQFF.

This chain uses TRBV4-1 with TRBJ2-1; TRBD1 agrees at 10 bases. Per the germline V gene, CDR1 is MGHRA and CDR2 is YSYEKL. This CDR3 contains 18 residues. V shed 0 bases, J shed 4 bases, and the junction held 9 bases outside the gene matches. This chain's CDR3 is CASSQDPGWGQGYNEQFF. CDR3 bases: TGCGCCAGCAGCCAAGATCCTGGTTGGGGACAGGGGTACAATGAGCAGTTCTTC.

The V and J genes are TRBV11-2 and TRBJ2-1, with 8 bases matching TRBD2. The V and J ends lost 5 bases and 1 base, in that order; junction bases with no gene match: 7. Germline V lookup: CDR1 SGHAT, CDR2 FQNNGV. The CDR3 is 16 amino acids. CDR3 region: CASSPDGGESYNEQFF. CDR3 bases: TGTGCCAGCAGCCCAGACGGGGGGGAGTCCTACAATGAGCAGTTCTTC.

The rearrangement links TRBV27 to TRBJ2-1; 8 bases map to TRBD1. The CDR3 covers 15 residues. The ends lost 3 bases at V and 3 bases at J; junction bases unmatched: 4. Germline assignment: CDR1 MNHEY and CDR2 SMNVEV (reference sequence). The CDR3 coding sequence is TGTGCCAGCAGTTTTGGACAGGGCGGCTACAATGAGCAGTTCTTC. Its protein product is CASSFGQGGYNEQFF.

This clone was seen a handful of times. The J gene is TRBJ1-2, the V gene TRBV10-2, with TRBD1 matching 7 bases. The germline gives CDR1 WSHSY, CDR2 SAAADI. Trimming at V came to 7 bases and at J to 2 bases, leaving 4 bases not matched to a gene. The CDR3 spans 13 residues. CDR3 amino acids: CASNDRENYGYTF. The CDR3 nucleotides read TGCGCCAGCAATGACAGGGAGAACTATGGCTACACCTTC.

V and J are TRBV2 and TRBJ2-3; D might be TRBD2 (5 bases). Germline CDR1 reads SNHLY; CDR2 reads FYNNEI. The CDR3 consists of 13 residues. V was shortened by 6 bases and J by 6 bases, with 13 bases between the two germline ends. CDR3 nucleotide sequence: TGTGCCAGCAGCACGTTTAGGGAGGATACGCAGTATTTT. Protein sequence: CASSTFREDTQYF.

The chain uses TRBV11-2 and TRBJ1-5, with D possibly TRBD1 on 5 matching bases. Germline V gene lookup returns CDR1 SGHAT and CDR2 FQNNGV. V lost 1 base to trimming and J lost 9 bases, with 13 bases between them. The CDR3 loop spans 14 amino acids. CDR3 sequence reads: CASSLAVGEGPQHF. In DNA, the CDR3 is TGTGCCAGCAGCTTAGCGGTGGGGGAAGGGCCCCAGCATTTT.

Regarding this clone: This CDR3 is also generated by other DNA sequences in the sample. The chain employs TRBV9 and TRBJ2-2; D assignment may be TRBD1 or TRBD2 (5 bases each). The ends were cut back, 0 bases at V and 4 bases at J, with 10 bases in the middle. The CDR3 runs to 15 residues. Germline V CDR1 and CDR2: SGDLS, YYNGEE. The CDR3 protein is CASSVETGGTGELFF. The CDR3 nucleotides are TGTGCCAGCAGCGTAGAAACAGGAGGCACCGGGGAGCTGTTTTTT.

This clone was picked up a small number of times. The J gene is TRBJ2-7, the V gene TRBV6-5, with D possibly being TRBD2 (6 bases). The germline V gene encodes CDR1 MNHEY and CDR2 SVGAGI. V was trimmed by 6 bases and J by 3 bases, leaving 15 bases between them. There are 14 residues in the CDR3. The DNA of the CDR3 is TGTGCCAGCAGACCACGGGGGTCTCTCTACGAGCAGTACTTC. Translated: CASRPRGSLYEQYF.

This chain joins TRBV6-1 and TRBJ2-1, with 8 bases lining up with TRBD2. Germline-derived CDR1 and CDR2 are MNHNS and SASEGT. V lost 4 bases to trimming and J lost 1 base; unmatched junction nucleotides: 9. The CDR3 runs 17 residues. The CDR3 bases are TGTGCCAGCAGTGCCCTCCCCACTAGCGGATCCTACAATGAGCAGTTCTTC. Translated: CASSALPTSGSYNEQFF.

The CDR3, as DNA: TGTGCCAGCAGCTTAATGGGCTCCTACGAGCAGTACTTC. The encoded protein is CASSLMGSYEQYF. The rearrangement links TRBV7-9 to TRBJ2-7; D gene unclear. Germline V gives CDR1 SEHNR, CDR2 FQNEAQ (reference sequence). The CDR3 loop spans 13 amino acids. Trimming took off 2 bases at V and 0 bases at J, with 5 bases between the two ends.

The chain links TRBV23-1 to TRBJ1-5; D is perhaps TRBD1 (6 bases). TRBV23-1 is given ORF status, its function remaining uncertain. With 3 bases removed from V and 6 bases from J, the gap between germline ends came to 12 bases. The CDR3 covers 14 residues. The CDR3 DNA follows: TGCGCCAGCAGTCAGGCACAGGGTGGTCAGCCCCAGCATTTT. It specifies CASSQAQGGQPQHF.

The V call is TRBV4-1, the J call TRBJ1-2; D is possibly TRBD1 (6 bases). There are 15 residues in the CDR3. V was pared by 1 base and J by 8 bases, with 17 bases between. Germline-derived CDR1 and CDR2 are MGHRA and YSYEKL. Here the CDR3 reads CASSQVGGLEKGYTF. CDR3 nucleotides: TGCGCCAGCAGCCAAGTCGGGGGGCTTGAGAAAGGCTACACCTTC.

The V gene is TRBV30, the J gene TRBJ2-7; D is unclear. Trimming removed 0 bases from V and 7 bases from J, with 10 bases in between. Germline CDR1 and CDR2: GTSNPN and SVGIG (reference sequence). The CDR3 has 12 amino acids. This CDR3 reads CAWSVDTPEQYF. In nucleotides, the CDR3 is TGTGCCTGGAGTGTAGACACCCCAGAGCAGTACTTC.

The V gene is TRBV27, the J gene TRBJ2-7; 10 positions match TRBD2. CDR1 is MNHEY, CDR2 SMNVEV, per germline (reference sequence). Trimming removed 7 bases from V and 0 bases from J; junction bases left unmatched: 9. The CDR3 length is 16 residues. The CDR3 DNA reads as TGTGCCAGCACAAGTAGCGGGGGGAAAAGCTCCTACGAGCAGTACTTC. It yields the protein CASTSSGGKSSYEQYF.

The chain combines TRBV7-6 with TRBJ2-7; no clear D gene. The V gene's germline CDR1 is SGHVS and CDR2 FNYEAQ. The CDR3 contains 16 residues. V lost 5 bases and J 0 bases, leaving 17 bases between the germline ends. This chain's CDR3 is CASSLTRVTSSYEQYF. CDR3 DNA: TGTGCCAGCAGCCTGACTCGGGTCACCTCCTCCTACGAGCAGTACTTC. The complete variable domain, with remaining parts taken from reference TRBV7-6 and TRBJ2-7, reads GAGVSQSPRYKVTKRGQDVALRCDPISGHVSLYWYRQALGQGPEFLTYFNYEAQQDKSGLPNDRFSAERPEGSISTLTIQRTEQRDSAMYRCASSLTRVTSSYEQYFGPGTRLTVT.

The J gene is TRBJ1-2, the V gene TRBV6-1; unclear D gene. With 2 bases removed from V and 1 base from J, the gap between germline ends came to 8 bases. The CDR3 length is 14 residues. The germline gives CDR1 MNHNS, CDR2 SASEGT. The CDR3 spells CASSEYRDNYGYTF. CDR3 DNA: TGTGCCAGCAGTGAATACAGAGATAACTATGGCTACACCTTC.